This TCR beta chain is from a study of T cell changes during pregnancy in multiple sclerosis. The CDR3 is 16 amino acids. Germline V lookup: CDR1 SGHAT, CDR2 FQNNGV. Trimming cost V 3 bases and J 6 bases; bases outside gene matches: 8. TCRdb's copy holds only in-frame clones and misses some; the assay was immunoSEQ multiplex PCR. The sample carries approximately 96,000 clones, 90% to 95% recorded once. This specimen consisted of peripheral blood, obtained after pregnancy. This chain joins TRBV11-2 and TRBJ2-2, with TRBD2 matching over 9 bases. The sequence was obtained from a female donor in good health, enrolled as a control in a pregnancy study. CDR3 sequence reads: CASSFLNSGSSGELFF. Here the CDR3 DNA reads TGTGCCAGCAGCTTCCTGAATAGCGGGAGCTCCGGGGAGCTGTTTTTT.